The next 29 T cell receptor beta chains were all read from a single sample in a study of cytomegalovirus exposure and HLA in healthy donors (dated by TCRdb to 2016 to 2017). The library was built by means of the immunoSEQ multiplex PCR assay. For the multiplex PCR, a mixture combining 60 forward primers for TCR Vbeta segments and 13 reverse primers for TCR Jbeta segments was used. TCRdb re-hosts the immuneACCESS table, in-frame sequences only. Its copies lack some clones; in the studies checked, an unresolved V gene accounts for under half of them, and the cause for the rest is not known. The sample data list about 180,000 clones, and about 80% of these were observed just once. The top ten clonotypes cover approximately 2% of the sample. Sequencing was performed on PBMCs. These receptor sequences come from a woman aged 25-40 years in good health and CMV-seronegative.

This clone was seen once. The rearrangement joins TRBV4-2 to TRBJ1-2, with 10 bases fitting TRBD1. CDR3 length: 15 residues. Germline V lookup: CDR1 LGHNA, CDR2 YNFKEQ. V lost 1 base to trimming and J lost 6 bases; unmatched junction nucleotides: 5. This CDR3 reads CASSQASDRGDGYTF. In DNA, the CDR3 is TGTGCCAGCAGCCAAGCTTCGGACAGGGGGGATGGCTACACCTTC.

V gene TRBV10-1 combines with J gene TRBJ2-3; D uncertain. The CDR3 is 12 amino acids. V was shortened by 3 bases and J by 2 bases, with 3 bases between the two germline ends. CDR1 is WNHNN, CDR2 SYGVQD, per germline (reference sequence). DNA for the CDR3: TGCGCCAGCAGTGAATACACAGATACGCAGTATTTT. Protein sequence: CASSEYTDTQYF.

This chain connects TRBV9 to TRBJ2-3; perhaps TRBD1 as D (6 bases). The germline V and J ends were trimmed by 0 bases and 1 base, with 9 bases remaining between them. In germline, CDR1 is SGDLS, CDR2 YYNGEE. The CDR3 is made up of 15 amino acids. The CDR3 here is CASSVGAGGTDTQYF. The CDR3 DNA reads TGTGCCAGCAGCGTAGGGGCAGGGGGCACAGATACGCAGTATTTT.

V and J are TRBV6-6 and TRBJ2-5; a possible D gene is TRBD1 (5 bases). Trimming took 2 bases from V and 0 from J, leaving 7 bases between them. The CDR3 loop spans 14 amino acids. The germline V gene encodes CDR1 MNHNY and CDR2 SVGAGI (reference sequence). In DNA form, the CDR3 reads TGTGCCAGCAGTTACGCAGGGTACCAAGAGACCCAGTACTTC. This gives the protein CASSYAGYQETQYF.

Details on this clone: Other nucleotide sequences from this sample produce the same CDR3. The CDR3 DNA reads TGCAGCGCGGACAGGGGCACAGATACGCAGTATTTT. Protein: CSADRGTDTQYF. J is TRBJ2-3 and V is TRBV29-1, with 8 bases identical to TRBD1. CDR3 size: 12 residues. V dropped 7 bases and J dropped 1; count of bases not matched to a gene: 1. Germline V gene sequence: CDR1 SQVTM, CDR2 ANQGSEA.

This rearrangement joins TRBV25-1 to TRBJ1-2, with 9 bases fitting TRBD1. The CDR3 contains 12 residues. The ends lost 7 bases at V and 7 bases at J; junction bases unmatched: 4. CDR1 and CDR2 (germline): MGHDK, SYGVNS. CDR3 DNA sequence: TGTGCCAGCAAGGACAGGGGTAGTGGCTACACCTTC. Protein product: CASKDRGSGYTF.

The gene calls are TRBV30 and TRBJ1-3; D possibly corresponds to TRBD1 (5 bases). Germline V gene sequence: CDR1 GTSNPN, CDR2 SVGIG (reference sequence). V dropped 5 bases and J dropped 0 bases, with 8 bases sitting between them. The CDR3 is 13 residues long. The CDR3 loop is CAWGTHSGNTIYF. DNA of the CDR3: TGTGCCTGGGGGACTCACTCTGGAAACACCATATATTTT.

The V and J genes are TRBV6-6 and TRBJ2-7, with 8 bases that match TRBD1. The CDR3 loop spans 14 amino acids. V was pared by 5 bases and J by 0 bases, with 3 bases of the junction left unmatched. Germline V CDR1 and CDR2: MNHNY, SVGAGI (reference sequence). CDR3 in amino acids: CASSPDRVSYEQYF. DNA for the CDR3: TGTGCCAGCAGTCCGGACAGGGTCTCCTACGAGCAGTACTTC.

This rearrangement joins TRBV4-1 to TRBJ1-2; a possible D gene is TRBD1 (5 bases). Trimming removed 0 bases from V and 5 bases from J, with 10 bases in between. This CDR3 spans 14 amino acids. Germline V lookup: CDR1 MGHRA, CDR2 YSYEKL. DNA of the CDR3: TGCGCCAGCAGCCAAGATCAGGGTTTGTATGGCTACACCTTC. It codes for CASSQDQGLYGYTF.

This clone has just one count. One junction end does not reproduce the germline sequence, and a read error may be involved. The CDR3 region is CASNQTTSGGMRETQYF. The CDR3 DNA reads TGCGCCAGCAACCAAACGACTAGCGGGGGGATGAGAGAGACCCAGTACTTC. The V and J genes are TRBV4-3 and TRBJ2-5; 13 nucleotides line up with TRBD2. There are 17 residues in the CDR3. Germline lookup yields CDR1 LGHNA and CDR2 YSLEER.

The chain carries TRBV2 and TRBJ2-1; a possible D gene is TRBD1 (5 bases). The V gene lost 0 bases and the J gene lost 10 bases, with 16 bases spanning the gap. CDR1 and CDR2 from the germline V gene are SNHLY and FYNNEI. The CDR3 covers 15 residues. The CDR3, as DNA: TGTGCCAGCAGTGAAGCGCTTCTCTTCGACAGCGAGCAGTTCTTC. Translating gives CASSEALLFDSEQFF.

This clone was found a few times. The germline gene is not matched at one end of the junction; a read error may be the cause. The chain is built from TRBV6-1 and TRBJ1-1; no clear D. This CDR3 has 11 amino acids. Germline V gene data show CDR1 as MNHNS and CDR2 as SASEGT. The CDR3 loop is CASSEVDEAFF. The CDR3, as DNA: TGTGCCAGCAGCGAAGTAGATGAAGCTTTCTTT.

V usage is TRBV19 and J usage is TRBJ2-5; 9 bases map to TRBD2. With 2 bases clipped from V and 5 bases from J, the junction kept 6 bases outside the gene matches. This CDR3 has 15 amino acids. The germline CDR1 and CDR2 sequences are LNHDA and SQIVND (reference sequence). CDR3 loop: CASSIYAGGLETQYF. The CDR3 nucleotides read TGTGCCAGTAGTATATACGCGGGGGGGCTGGAGACCCAGTACTTC.

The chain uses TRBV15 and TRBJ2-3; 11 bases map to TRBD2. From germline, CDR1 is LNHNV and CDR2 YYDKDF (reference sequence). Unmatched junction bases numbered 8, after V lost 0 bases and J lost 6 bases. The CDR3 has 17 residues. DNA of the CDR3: TGTGCCACCAGCAGAGATTTGGTAGCGGGGGGGGTGGATACGCAGTATTTT. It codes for CATSRDLVAGGVDTQYF.

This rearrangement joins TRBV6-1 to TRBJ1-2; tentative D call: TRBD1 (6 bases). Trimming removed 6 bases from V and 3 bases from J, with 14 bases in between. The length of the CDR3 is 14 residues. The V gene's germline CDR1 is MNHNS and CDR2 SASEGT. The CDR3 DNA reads TGTGCCAGCAGCCAGGGGCAGGGGTACTATGGCTACACCTTC. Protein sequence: CASSQGQGYYGYTF.

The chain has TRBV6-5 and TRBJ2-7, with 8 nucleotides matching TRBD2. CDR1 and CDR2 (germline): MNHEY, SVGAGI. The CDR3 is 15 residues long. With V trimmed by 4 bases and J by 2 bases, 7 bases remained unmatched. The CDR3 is CASSCSSGGAYEQYF. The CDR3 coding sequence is TGTGCCAGCAGTTGCTCAAGCGGGGGAGCCTACGAGCAGTACTTC.

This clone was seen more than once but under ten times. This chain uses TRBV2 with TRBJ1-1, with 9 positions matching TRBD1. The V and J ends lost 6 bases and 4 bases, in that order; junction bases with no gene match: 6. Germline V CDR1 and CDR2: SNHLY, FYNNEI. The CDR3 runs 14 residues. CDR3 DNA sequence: TGTGCCAGCAGAGCGGACAGGGGCGGCACTGAAGCTTTCTTT. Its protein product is CASRADRGGTEAFF.

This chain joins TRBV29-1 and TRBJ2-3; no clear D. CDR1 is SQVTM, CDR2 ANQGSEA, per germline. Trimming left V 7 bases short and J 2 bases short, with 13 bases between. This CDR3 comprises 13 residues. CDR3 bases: TGCAGCGCCGAGGTGGATACCACAGATACGCAGTATTTT. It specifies CSAEVDTTDTQYF.

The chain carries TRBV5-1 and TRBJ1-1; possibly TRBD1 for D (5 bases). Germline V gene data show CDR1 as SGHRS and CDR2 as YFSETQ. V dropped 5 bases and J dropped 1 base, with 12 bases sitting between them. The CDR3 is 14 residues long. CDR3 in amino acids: CASRRDGRNTEAFF. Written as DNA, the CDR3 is TGCGCCAGCAGAAGGGACGGGAGGAACACTGAAGCTTTCTTT.

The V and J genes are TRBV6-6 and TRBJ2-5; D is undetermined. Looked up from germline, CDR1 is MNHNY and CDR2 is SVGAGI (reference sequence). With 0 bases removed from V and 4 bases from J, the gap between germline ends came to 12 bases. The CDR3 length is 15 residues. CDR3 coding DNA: TGTGCCAGCAGTTACTCGAAAGACTGGGTAGAGACCCAGTACTTC. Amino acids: CASSYSKDWVETQYF.

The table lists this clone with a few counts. The DNA for the CDR3 is TGTGCCTGGAATCCGGGGAGTTCACCCCTCCACTTT. This encodes CAWNPGSSPLHF. The chain has TRBV30 and TRBJ1-6; no reliable D call. The CDR3 runs 12 residues. Germline CDR1 GTSNPN, CDR2 SVGIG (reference sequence). V was cut by 4 bases and J by 9 bases, with 10 bases left in between. Combining the CDR3 with reference TRBV30 and TRBJ1-6 gives the whole variable domain SQTIHQWPATLVQPVGSPLSLECTVEGTSNPNLYWYRQAAGRGLQLLFYSVGIGQISSEVPQNLSASRPQDRQFILSSKKLLLSDSGFYLCAWNPGSSPLHFGNGTRLTVT.

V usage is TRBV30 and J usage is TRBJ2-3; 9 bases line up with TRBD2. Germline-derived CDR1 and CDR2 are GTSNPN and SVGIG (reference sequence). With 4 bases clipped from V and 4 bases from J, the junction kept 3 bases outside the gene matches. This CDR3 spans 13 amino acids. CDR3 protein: CAWTLAGSDTQYF. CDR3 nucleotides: TGTGCCTGGACGCTAGCGGGGTCAGATACGCAGTATTTT.

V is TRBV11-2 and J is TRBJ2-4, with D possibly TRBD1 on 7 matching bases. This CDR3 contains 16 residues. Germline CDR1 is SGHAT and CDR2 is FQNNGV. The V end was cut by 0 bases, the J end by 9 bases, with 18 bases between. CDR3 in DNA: TGTGCCAGCAGCTTAGATTCAGTCAGGGGGGTCGGCATTCAGTACTTC. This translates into CASSLDSVRGVGIQYF.

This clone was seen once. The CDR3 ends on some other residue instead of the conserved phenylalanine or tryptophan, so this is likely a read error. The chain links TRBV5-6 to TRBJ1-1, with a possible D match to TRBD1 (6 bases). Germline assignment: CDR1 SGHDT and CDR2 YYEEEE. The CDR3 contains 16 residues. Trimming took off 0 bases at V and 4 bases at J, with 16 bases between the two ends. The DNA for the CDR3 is TGTGCCAGCAGCTTGGGGCCTCCAGGGGAAGGCACTGAAGCTTTCGTT. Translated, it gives CASSLGPPGEGTEAFV.

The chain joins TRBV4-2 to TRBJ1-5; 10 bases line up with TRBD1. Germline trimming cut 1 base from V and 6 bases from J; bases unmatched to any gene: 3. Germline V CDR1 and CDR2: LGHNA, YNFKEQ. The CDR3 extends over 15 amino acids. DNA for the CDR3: TGTGCCAGCAGCCAAGTGGGACAGGGGATTCAGCCCCAGCATTTT. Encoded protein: CASSQVGQGIQPQHF.

CDR3 in amino acids: CSVEDATGFNYGYTF. The CDR3 coding sequence is TGCAGCGTTGAAGATGCCACAGGATTTAACTATGGCTACACCTTC. The chain recombines TRBV29-1 with TRBJ1-2; a possible D gene is TRBD1 (5 bases). Germline-derived CDR1 and CDR2 are SQVTM and ANQGSEA. The CDR3 consists of 15 residues. With 0 bases removed from V and 1 base from J, the gap between germline ends came to 12 bases. The full variable domain, rest sourced from reference TRBV29-1 and TRBJ1-2, is SAVISQKPSRDICQRGTSLTIQCQVDSQVTMMFWYRQQPGQSLTLIATANQGSEATYESGFVIDKFPISRPNLTFSTLTVSNMSPEDSSIYLCSVEDATGFNYGYTFGSGTRLTVV.

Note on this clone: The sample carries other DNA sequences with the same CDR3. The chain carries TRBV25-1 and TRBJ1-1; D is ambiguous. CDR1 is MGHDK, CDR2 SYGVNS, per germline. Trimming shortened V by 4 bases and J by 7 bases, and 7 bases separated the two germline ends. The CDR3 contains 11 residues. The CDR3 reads CASSGTVEAFF. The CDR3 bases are TGTGCCAGCAGTGGAACAGTTGAAGCTTTCTTT.

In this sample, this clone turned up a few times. CDR3 nucleotides: TGCGCCAGCAGCCTTACTAGCGGCTCCTACAATGAGCAGTTCTTC. Translation: CASSLTSGSYNEQFF. J is TRBJ2-1 and V is TRBV5-1, with TRBD2 identical over 8 bases. V was clipped by 4 bases and J by 0 bases; unmatched bases: 3. The germline gives CDR1 SGHRS, CDR2 YFSETQ. The CDR3 runs 15 residues.

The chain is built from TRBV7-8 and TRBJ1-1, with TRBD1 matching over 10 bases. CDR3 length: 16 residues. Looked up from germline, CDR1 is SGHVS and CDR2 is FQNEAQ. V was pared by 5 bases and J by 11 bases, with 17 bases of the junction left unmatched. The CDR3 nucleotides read TGTGCCAGCAGCCTTAACGACAGGGGGCGGAATTCTAAGGCTTTCTTT. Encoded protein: CASSLNDRGRNSKAFF.